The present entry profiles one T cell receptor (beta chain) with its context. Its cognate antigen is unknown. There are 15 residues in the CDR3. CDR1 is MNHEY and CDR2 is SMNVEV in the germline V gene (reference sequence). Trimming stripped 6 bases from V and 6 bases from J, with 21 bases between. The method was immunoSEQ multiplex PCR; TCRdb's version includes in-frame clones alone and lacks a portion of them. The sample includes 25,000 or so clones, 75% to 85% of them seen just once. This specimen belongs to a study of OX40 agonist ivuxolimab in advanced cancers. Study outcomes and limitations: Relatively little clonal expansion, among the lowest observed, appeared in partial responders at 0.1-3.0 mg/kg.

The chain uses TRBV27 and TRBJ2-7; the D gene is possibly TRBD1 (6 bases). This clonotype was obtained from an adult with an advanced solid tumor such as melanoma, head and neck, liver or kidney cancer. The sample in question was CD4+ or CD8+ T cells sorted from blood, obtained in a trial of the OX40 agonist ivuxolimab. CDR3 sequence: CASRMIGQSRIEQYF. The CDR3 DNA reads TGTGCCAGCAGAATGATCGGACAGTCCCGCATCGAGCAGTACTTC.